Each of the 25 T cell receptor beta chains below was sequenced from the same sample in a study of T cells expressing NK-cell markers. From its re-call of the 5' RACE reads, TCRdb lists each CDR3 protein once, without DNA. The ten most abundant clones cover roughly 5.2% of a sample with a few hundred thousand distinct CDR3 sequences. The sequenced sample consisted of blood T cells: a sorted CD56 or NKG2C T cell subset, CD4+ or CD8+ T cells, or bulk PBMC T cells (not recorded which). The receptors derive from a man aged 18-75 years in good health.

This CDR3 is CAISEKGASYEQYF. The chain recombines TRBV10-3 with TRBJ2-7. This CDR3 is built from 14 residues. Germline values: CDR1 ENHRY, CDR2 SYGVKD.

The chain uses TRBV5-6 and TRBJ2-3; TCRdb outputs TRBD2, but without DNA this stays unchecked. This CDR3 has 19 amino acids. The germline gives CDR1 SGHDT, CDR2 YYEEEE. This CDR3 reads CASSFRLSFGGGAGDTQYF.

The chain is built from TRBV27 and TRBJ2-1. CDR3 length: 15 residues. CDR1 and CDR2 (germline): MNHEY, SMNVEV (reference sequence). CDR3: CASTLSSRSYNEQFF.

V usage is TRBV5-1 and J usage is TRBJ2-3; TCRdb's D call of TRBD1 is untestable without DNA. Germline CDR1 and CDR2: SGHRS and YFSETQ. This CDR3 comprises 17 residues. This CDR3 reads CASSLVRAGAQGDTQYF.

This rearrangement joins TRBV20-1 to TRBJ2-5; TCRdb returns TRBD1, unconfirmable since there is no DNA. Germline CDR1 reads DFQATT; CDR2 reads SNEGSKA (reference sequence). This CDR3 contains 13 residues. The CDR3 protein is CSLSPGAFETQYF.

This chain's CDR3 is CASSEARDRGWEGETQYF. The V call is TRBV6-1, the J call TRBJ2-5; TCRdb picks TRBD1, but there is no DNA to check that call. Germline V gene sequence: CDR1 MNHNS, CDR2 SASEGT. CDR3 length equals 18 residues.

V usage is TRBV18 and J usage is TRBJ1-2. This CDR3 has 15 residues. Germline V gene data show CDR1 as KGHSH and CDR2 as LQKENI. The CDR3 loop is CASSPADSRVIGYTF.

The chain links TRBV3-1 to TRBJ2-5. This CDR3 has 11 amino acids. Germline V gene lookup returns CDR1 LGHDT and CDR2 YNNKEL (reference sequence). The CDR3 sequence: CASRGVQTQYF.

This chain uses TRBV28 with TRBJ2-5; TCRdb selects TRBD2, and the lack of DNA leaves this call unchecked. This CDR3 contains 16 residues. In germline, CDR1 is MDHEN, CDR2 SYDVKM. The CDR3 is CASSFVKRGGRETQYF.

The V call is TRBV4-1, the J call TRBJ2-3; TCRdb designates TRBD2, a call that cannot be tested without DNA. Germline V gene data show CDR1 as MGHRA and CDR2 as YSYEKL. The CDR3 spans 20 residues. This chain's CDR3 is CASSQDGLAGGSHSTDTQYF.

The chain is built from TRBV7-8 and TRBJ2-5; TCRdb's assignment of TRBD2 cannot be checked, as there is no DNA. Germline loops: CDR1 SGHVS, CDR2 FQNEAQ. The CDR3 runs 14 residues. This CDR3 reads CATNWAGGQETQYF.

J is TRBJ2-7 and V is TRBV5-1; TCRdb lists TRBD1, though no DNA is available to test this call. CDR3 length: 14 residues. Germline V gene data show CDR1 as SGHRS and CDR2 as YFSETQ. The chain's CDR3 is CASRQARSSYEQYF.

This chain joins TRBV6-1 and TRBJ2-7; TCRdb names TRBD1, which stays unverified in the absence of DNA. The CDR3 is 15 residues long. CDR1 and CDR2 (germline): MNHNS, SASEGT. The CDR3 region is CASSDKGQISYEQYF.

The chain employs TRBV20-1 and TRBJ1-6. From germline, CDR1 is DFQATT and CDR2 SNEGSKA (reference sequence). There are 15 residues in the CDR3. This CDR3 reads CSARDSEGSNSPLHF.

The V and J genes are TRBV5-1 and TRBJ1-1; the TCRdb D gene call, TRBD1, has no DNA to confirm it. Germline CDR1 is SGHRS and CDR2 is YFSETQ. The CDR3 is 16 residues long. CDR3 loop: CASSLVYRGRNTEAFF.

The rearrangement links TRBV11-1 to TRBJ2-3; checking the TCRdb D call of TRBD2 is not possible without DNA. The CDR3 runs 18 residues. In germline, CDR1 is SGHAT, CDR2 FQDESV (reference sequence). The CDR3 sequence: CASSLVLGKGLAADTQYF. Full variable domain (missing parts from reference TRBV11-1 and TRBJ2-3): EAEVAQSPRYKITEKSQAVAFWCDPISGHATLYWYRQILGQGPELLVQFQDESVVDDSQLPKDRFSAERLKGVDSTLKIQPAELGDSAMYLCASSLVLGKGLAADTQYFGPGTRLTVL.

The chain has TRBV12-3 or TRBV12-4 and TRBJ2-2. The CDR3 is 16 amino acids. The CDR3 region is CASSSTTSYWAGELFF.

V and J are TRBV6-5 and TRBJ2-7; the TCRdb call, TRBD1, lacks DNA for checking. CDR3 length: 17 residues. CDR1 and CDR2 from the germline V gene are MNHEY and SVGAGI. The CDR3 loop is CASSYSPPGQGVYEQYF.

The chain combines TRBV12-3 or TRBV12-4 with TRBJ2-3; absent DNA, TCRdb's TRBD2 call cannot be checked. The CDR3 extends over 14 amino acids. The CDR3 sequence is CASKKEAGTDTQYF.

The chain recombines TRBV12-3 or TRBV12-4 with TRBJ2-1; TCRdb's D call, TRBD1, is unchecked because there is no DNA. The CDR3 spans 13 residues. CDR3 loop: CATGRGGVNEQFF.

V usage is TRBV7-2 and J usage is TRBJ2-1; TCRdb selects TRBD1, and the lack of DNA leaves this call unchecked. The CDR3 is made up of 16 amino acids. Germline lookup yields CDR1 SGHTA and CDR2 FQGNSA. CDR3 loop: CASSPTLRKSGQGYFF.

The chain links TRBV12-3 or TRBV12-4 to TRBJ1-4; checking the TCRdb D call of TRBD1 is not possible without DNA. The CDR3 loop spans 16 amino acids. CDR3: CASRVTGAGGNEKLFF.

J is TRBJ1-5 and V is TRBV24-1; TCRdb indicates TRBD1, and absent DNA this call remains unverified. The CDR3 is made up of 13 amino acids. CDR1 and CDR2 (germline): KGHDR, SFDVKD. CDR3 sequence: CATSGGQHQPQHF.

The chain couples TRBV5-5 to TRBJ1-2; the TCRdb D gene call, TRBD1, has no DNA to confirm it. This CDR3 comprises 14 residues. CDR1 and CDR2 (germline): SGHKS, YYEKEE (reference sequence). CDR3 region: CASSQGIGVSGYTF.

V and J are TRBV6-4 and TRBJ2-1; TCRdb selects TRBD2, and the lack of DNA leaves this call unchecked. Germline CDR1 MRHNA, CDR2 SNTAGT. The CDR3 is made up of 15 amino acids. The CDR3 is CASSEDSGGAREQFF.